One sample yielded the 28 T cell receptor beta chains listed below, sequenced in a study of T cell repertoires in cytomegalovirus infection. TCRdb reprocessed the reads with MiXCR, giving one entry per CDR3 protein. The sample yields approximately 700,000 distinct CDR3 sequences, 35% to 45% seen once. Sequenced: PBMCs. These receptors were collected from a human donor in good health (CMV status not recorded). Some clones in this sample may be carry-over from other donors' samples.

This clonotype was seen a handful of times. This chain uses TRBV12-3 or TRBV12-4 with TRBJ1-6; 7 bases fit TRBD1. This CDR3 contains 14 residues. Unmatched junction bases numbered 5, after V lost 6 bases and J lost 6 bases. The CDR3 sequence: CASRQGTGNSPLHF. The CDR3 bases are TGTGCCAGCAGACAGGGGACCGGTAATTCACCCCTCCACTTT.

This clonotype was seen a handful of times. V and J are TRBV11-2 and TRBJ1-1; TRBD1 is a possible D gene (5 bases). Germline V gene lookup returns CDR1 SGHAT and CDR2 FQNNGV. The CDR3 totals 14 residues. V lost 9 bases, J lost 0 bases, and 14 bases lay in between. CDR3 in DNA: TGTGCCAGTCGAATGGGGGGGGTGAACACTGAAGCTTTCTTT. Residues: CASRMGGVNTEAFF.

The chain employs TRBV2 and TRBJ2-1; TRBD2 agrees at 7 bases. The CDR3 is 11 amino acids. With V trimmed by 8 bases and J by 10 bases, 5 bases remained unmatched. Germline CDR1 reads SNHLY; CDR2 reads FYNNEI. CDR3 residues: CASGRGREQFF. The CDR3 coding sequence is TGTGCCAGCGGGAGGGGACGCGAGCAGTTCTTC.

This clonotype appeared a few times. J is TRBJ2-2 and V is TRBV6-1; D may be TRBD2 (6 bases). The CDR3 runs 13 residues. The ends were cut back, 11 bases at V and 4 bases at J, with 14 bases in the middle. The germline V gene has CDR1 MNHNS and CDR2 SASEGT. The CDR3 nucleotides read TGTGCCGCAACGGGACTCCCCACCGGGGAGCTGTTTTTT. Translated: CAATGLPTGELFF.

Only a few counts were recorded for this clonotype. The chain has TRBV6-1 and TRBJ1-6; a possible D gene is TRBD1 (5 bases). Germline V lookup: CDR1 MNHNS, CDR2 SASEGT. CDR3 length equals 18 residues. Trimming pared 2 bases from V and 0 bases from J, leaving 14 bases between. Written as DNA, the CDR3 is TGTGCCAGCAGTGAAAGGGTGGCAGGGAGCTCCTATAATTCACCCCTCCACTTT. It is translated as CASSERVAGSSYNSPLHF.

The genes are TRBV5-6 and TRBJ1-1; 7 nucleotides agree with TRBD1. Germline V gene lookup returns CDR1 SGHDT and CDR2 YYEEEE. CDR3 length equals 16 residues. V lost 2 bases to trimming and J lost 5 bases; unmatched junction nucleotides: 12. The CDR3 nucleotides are TGTGCCAGCAGCTTCGGGTTACAGGGGCAGGGAACTGAAGCTTTCTTT. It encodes CASSFGLQGQGTEAFF. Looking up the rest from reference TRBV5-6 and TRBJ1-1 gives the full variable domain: DAGVTQSPTHLIKTRGQQVTLRCSPKSGHDTVSWYQQALGQGPQFIFQYYEEEERQRGNFPDRFSGHQFPNYSSELNVNALLLGDSALYLCASSFGLQGQGTEAFFGQGTRLTVV.

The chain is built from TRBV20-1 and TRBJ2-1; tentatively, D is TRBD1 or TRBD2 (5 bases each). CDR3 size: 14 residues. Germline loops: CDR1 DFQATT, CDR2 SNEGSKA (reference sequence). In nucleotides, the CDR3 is TGCAGCCTCTATCCCCTTGGGGGATTGGTTGAGCAGTTCTTC. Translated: CSLYPLGGLVEQFF.

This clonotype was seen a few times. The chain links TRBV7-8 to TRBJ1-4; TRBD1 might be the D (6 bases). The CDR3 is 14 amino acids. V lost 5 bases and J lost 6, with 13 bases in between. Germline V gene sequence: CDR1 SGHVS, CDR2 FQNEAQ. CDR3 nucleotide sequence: TGTGCCAGCAGCAGGGGACACAGGGATGAAAAACTGTTTTTT. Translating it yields CASSRGHRDEKLFF.

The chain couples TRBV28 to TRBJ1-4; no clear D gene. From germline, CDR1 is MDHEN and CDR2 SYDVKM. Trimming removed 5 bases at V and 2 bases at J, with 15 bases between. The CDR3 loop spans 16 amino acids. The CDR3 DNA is TGTGCCAGCAGTCTCGCCTTATTCGGGACTAATGAAAAACTGTTTTTT. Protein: CASSLALFGTNEKLFF.

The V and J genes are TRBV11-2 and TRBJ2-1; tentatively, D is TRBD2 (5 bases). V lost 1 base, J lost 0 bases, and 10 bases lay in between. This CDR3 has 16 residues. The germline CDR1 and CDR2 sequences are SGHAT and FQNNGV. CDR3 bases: TGTGCCAGCAGCTTAGTTTTTGGGAGCTCCTACAATGAGCAGTTCTTC. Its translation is CASSLVFGSSYNEQFF.

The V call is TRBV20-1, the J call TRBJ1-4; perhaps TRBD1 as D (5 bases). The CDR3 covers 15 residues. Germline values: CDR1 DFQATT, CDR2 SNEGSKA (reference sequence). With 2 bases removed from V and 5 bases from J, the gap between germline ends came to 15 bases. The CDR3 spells CSARPGTGRNEKLFF. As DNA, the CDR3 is TGCAGTGCTAGACCCGGGACGGGAAGAAATGAAAAACTGTTTTTT.

The CDR3 region has the DNA TGTGCCAGCAGTAGGGACAGCGGAAACTATGGCTACACCTTC. Protein sequence: CASSRDSGNYGYTF. This chain connects TRBV9 to TRBJ1-2; TRBD1 matches at 7 bases. The CDR3 extends over 14 amino acids. Trimming removed 5 bases from V and 2 bases from J; junction bases left unmatched: 6. Germline CDR1 reads SGDLS; CDR2 reads YYNGEE. Full variable domain (missing parts from reference TRBV9 and TRBJ1-2): DSGVTQTPKHLITATGQRVTLRCSPRSGDLSVYWYQQSLDQGLQFLIQYYNGEERAKGNILERFSAQQFPDLHSELNLSSLELGDSALYFCASSRDSGNYGYTFGSGTRLTVV.

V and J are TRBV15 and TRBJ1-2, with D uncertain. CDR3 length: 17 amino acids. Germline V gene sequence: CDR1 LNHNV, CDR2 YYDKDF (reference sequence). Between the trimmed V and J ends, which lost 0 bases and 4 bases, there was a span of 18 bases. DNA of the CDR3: TGTGCCACCAGCAGAGAGGTCGTGCGAGGGAGGGTCTATGGCTACACCTTC. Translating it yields CATSREVVRGRVYGYTF.

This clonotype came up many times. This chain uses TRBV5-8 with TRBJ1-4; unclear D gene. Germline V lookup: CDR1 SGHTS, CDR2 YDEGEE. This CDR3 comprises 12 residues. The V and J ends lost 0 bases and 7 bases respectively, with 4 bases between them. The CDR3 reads CASSLDGEKLFF. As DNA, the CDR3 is TGTGCCAGCAGCTTGGATGGTGAAAAACTGTTTTTT. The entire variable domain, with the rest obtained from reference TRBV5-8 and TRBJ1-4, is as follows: EAGVTQSPTHLIKTRGQQATLRCSPISGHTSVYWYQQALGLGLQFLLWYDEGEERNRGNFPPRFSGRQFPNYSSELNVNALELEDSALYLCASSLDGEKLFFGSGTQLSVL.

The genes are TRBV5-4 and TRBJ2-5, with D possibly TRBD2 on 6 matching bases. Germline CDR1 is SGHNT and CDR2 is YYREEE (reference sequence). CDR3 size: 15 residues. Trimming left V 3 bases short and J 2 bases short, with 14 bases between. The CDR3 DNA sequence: TGTGCCAGCAGCTCGCGGGGACTTATACAAGAGACCCAGTACTTC. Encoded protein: CASSSRGLIQETQYF. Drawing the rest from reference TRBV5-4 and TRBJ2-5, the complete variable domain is ETGVTQSPTHLIKTRGQQVTLRCSSQSGHNTVSWYQQALGQGPQFIFQYYREEENGRGNFPPRFSGLQFPNYSSELNVNALELDDSALYLCASSSRGLIQETQYFGPGTRLLVL.

CDR3 in amino acids: CASTTGFEQYF. CDR3 DNA sequence: TGTGCCAGCACCACAGGGTTCGAGCAGTACTTC. The chain couples TRBV28 to TRBJ2-7, with D perhaps TRBD1 (6 bases). The CDR3 is 11 residues long. Trimming pared 7 bases from V and 6 bases from J, leaving 10 bases between. Germline-derived CDR1 and CDR2 are MDHEN and SYDVKM. The full variable domain, completed using reference TRBV28 and TRBJ2-7, is DVKVTQSSRYLVKRTGEKVFLECVQDMDHENMFWYRQDPGLGLRLIYFSYDVKMKEKGDIPEGYSVSREKKERFSLILESASTNQTSMYLCASTTGFEQYFGPGTRLTVT.

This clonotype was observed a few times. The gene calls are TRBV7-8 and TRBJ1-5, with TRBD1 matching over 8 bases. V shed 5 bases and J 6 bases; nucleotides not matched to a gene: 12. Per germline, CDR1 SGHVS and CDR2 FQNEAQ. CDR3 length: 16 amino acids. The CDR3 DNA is TGTGCCAGCAGCCCCCCGGCGGGACAGGTCGGTCAGCCCCAGCATTTT. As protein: CASSPPAGQVGQPQHF.

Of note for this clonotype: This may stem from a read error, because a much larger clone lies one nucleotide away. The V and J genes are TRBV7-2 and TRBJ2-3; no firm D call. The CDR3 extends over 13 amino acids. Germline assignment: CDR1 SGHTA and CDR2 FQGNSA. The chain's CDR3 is CASSFKAAETQYF. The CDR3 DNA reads TGTGCCAGCAGCTTTAAGGCAGCAGAGACGCAGTATTTT.

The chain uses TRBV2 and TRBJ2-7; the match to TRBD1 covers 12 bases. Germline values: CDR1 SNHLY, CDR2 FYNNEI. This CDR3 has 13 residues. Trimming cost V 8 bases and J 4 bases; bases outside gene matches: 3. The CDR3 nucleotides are TGTGCCAGCGGGACAGGGGGCGGGTACGAGCAGTACTTC. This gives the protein CASGTGGGYEQYF. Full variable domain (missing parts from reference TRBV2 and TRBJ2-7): EPEVTQTPSHQVTQMGQEVILRCVPISNHLYFYWYRQILGQKVEFLVSFYNNEISEKSEIFDDQFSVERPDGSNFTLKIRSTKLEDSAMYFCASGTGGGYEQYFGPGTRLTVT.

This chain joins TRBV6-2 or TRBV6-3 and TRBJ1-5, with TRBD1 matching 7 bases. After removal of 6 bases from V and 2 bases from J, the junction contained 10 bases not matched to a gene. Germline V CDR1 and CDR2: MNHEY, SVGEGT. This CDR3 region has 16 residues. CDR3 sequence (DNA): TGTGCCAGCAGGACCGATGACAGGGTAGGCAATCAGCCCCAGCATTTT. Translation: CASRTDDRVGNQPQHF.

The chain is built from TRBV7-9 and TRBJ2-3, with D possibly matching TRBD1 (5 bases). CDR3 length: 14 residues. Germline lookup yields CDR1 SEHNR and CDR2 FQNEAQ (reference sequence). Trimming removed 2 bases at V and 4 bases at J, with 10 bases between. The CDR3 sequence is CASSLTGLADTQYF. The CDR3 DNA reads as TGTGCCAGCAGCTTAACAGGTTTAGCAGATACGCAGTATTTT.

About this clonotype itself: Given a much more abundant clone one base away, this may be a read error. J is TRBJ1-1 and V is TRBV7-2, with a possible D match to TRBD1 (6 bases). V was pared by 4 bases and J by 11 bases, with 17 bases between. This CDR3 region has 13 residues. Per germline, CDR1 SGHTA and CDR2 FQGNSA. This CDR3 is CTSSSPPQQGAFF. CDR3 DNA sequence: TGTACCAGCAGCTCCCCCCCCCAACAGGGCGCTTTCTTT.

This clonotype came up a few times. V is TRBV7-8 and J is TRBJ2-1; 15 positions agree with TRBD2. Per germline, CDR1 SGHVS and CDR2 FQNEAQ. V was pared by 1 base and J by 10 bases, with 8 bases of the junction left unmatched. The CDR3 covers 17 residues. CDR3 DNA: TGTGCCAGCAGCTTAGTTGGGACTAGCGGGAGGAATAACGAGCAGTTCTTC. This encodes CASSLVGTSGRNNEQFF. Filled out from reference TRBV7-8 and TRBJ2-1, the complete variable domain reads GAGVSQSPRYKVAKRGQDVALRCDPISGHVSLFWYQQALGQGPEFLTYFQNEAQLDKSGLPSDRFFAERPEGSVSTLKIQRTQQEDSAVYLCASSLVGTSGRNNEQFFGPGTRLTVL.

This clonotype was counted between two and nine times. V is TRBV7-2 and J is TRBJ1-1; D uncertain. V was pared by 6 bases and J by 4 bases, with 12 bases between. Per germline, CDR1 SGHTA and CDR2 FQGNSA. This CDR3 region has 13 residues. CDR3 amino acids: CASRSAGPTEAFF. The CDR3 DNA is TGTGCCAGCAGATCAGCAGGTCCCACTGAAGCTTTCTTT. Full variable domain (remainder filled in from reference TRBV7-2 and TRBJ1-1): GAGVSQSPSNKVTEKGKDVELRCDPISGHTALYWYRQSLGQGLEFLIYFQGNSAPDKSGLPSDRFSAERTGGSVSTLTIQRTQQEDSAVYLCASRSAGPTEAFFGQGTRLTVV.

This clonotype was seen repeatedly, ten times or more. This CDR3 is CASSLAKFPTGAYEQYF. CDR3 nucleotides: TGTGCCAGCAGCTTAGCTAAATTCCCGACAGGGGCCTACGAGCAGTACTTC. The chain recombines TRBV7-2 with TRBJ2-7; 8 nucleotides align to TRBD1. Trimming at V came to 0 bases and at J to 2 bases, leaving 9 bases not matched to a gene. The germline V gene encodes CDR1 SGHTA and CDR2 FQGNSA. This CDR3 has 17 residues. Full variable domain (missing parts from reference TRBV7-2 and TRBJ2-7): GAGVSQSPSNKVTEKGKDVELRCDPISGHTALYWYRQSLGQGLEFLIYFQGNSAPDKSGLPSDRFSAERTGGSVSTLTIQRTQQEDSAVYLCASSLAKFPTGAYEQYFGPGTRLTVT.

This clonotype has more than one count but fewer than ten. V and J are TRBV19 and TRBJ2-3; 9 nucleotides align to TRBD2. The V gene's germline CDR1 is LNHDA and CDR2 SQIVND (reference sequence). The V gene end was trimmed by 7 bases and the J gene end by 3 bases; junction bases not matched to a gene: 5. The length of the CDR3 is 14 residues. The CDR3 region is CASTREGGTDTQYF. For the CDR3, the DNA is TGTGCCAGTACGCGGGAGGGCGGGACAGATACGCAGTATTTT.

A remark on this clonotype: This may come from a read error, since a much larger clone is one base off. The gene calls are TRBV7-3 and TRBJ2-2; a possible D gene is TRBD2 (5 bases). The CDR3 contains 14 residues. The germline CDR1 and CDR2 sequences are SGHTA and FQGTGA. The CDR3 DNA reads TGTGCCAGCAGCTTAACGGGTCTCACCGGGGAGATGTTTTTT. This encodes CASSLTGLTGEMFF.

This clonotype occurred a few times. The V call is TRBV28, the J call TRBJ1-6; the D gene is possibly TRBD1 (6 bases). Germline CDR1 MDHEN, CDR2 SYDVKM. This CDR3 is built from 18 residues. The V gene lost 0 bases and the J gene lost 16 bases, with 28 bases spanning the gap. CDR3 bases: TGTGCCAGCAGTTTATGGACCCACCGGCAGGGACAAGCTCACGGACTCCACTTT. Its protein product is CASSLWTHRQGQAHGLHF. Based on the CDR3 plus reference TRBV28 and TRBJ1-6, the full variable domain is DVKVTQSSRYLVKRTGEKVFLECVQDMDHENMFWYRQDPGLGLRLIYFSYDVKMKEKGDIPEGYSVSREKKERFSLILESASTNQTSMYLCASSLWTHRQGQAHGLHFGNGTRLTVT.